This T cell receptor (beta chain) originates from a study of cytomegalovirus exposure and HLA in healthy donors. Whole-study results and caveats: Across donors, most TCRs were seen rarely, yet some public ones were widespread. TCR clusters originating in the first cohort tended to co-occur in the roughly 130 validation repertoires, according to a later analysis.

CDR1 is PRHDT, CDR2 FYEKMQ, per germline (reference sequence). The length of the CDR3 is 17 residues. With 4 bases clipped from V and 3 bases from J, the junction kept 14 bases outside the gene matches. Assay used: immunoSEQ multiplex PCR; TCRdb lists only in-frame clones, some missing. The table records 90,000 to 130,000 clones, 89% of them present only once. This clone is a singleton in its sample. Antigen: not known. The sequencing sample was made of PBMCs. This receptor was taken from a woman aged 18-29 years in good health and CMV-seronegative. V is TRBV13 and J is TRBJ1-1; 7 bases are a match to TRBD1. The CDR3 reads CASSSPGTEETDTEAFF. The CDR3 DNA follows: TGTGCCAGCAGCTCCCCCGGGACAGAGGAGACGGACACTGAAGCTTTCTTT.